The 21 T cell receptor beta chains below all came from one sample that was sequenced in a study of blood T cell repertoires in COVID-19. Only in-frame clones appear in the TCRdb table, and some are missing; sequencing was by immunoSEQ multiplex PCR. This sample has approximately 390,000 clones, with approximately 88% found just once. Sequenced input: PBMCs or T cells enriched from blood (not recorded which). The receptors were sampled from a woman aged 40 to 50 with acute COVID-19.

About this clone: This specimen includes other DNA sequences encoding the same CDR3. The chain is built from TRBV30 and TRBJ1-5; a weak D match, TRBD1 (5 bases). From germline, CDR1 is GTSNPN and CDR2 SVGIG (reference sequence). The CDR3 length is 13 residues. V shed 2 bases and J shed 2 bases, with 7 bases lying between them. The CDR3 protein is CAWSPGGNQPQHF. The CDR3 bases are TGTGCCTGGAGTCCGGGGGGCAATCAGCCCCAGCATTTT. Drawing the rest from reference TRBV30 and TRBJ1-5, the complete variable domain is SQTIHQWPATLVQPVGSPLSLECTVEGTSNPNLYWYRQAAGRGLQLLFYSVGIGQISSEVPQNLSASRPQDRQFILSSKKLLLSDSGFYLCAWSPGGNQPQHFGDGTRLSIL.

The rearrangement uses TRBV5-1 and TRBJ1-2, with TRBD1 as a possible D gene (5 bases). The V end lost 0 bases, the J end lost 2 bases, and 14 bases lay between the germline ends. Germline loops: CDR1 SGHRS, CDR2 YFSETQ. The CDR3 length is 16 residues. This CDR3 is CASSLASSRQNYGYTF. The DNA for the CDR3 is TGCGCCAGCAGCTTGGCCTCATCAAGACAGAACTATGGCTACACCTTC.

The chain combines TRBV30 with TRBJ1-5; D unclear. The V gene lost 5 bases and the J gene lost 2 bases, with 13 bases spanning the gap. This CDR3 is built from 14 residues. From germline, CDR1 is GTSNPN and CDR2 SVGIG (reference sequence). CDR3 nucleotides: TGTGCCTGGGGTCAATTGGGAGGCAATCAGCCCCAGCATTTT. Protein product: CAWGQLGGNQPQHF.

CDR3 nucleotide sequence: TGTGCCACCAGCCCGACCGGACAGGGGCATGGCTACACCTTC. This gives the protein CATSPTGQGHGYTF. The rearrangement links TRBV24-1 to TRBJ1-2; 9 positions match TRBD1. V lost 7 bases, J lost 6 bases, and 8 bases stayed unmatched. This CDR3 spans 14 amino acids. CDR1 is KGHDR and CDR2 is SFDVKD in the germline V gene.

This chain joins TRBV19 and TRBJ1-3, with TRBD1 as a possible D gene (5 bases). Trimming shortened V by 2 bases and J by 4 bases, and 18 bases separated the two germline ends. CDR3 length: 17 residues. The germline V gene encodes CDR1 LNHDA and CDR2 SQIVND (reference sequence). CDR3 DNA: TGTGCCAGTAGTATAAAATCGGGGGGAGTATCCGGAAACACCATATATTTT. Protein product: CASSIKSGGVSGNTIYF.

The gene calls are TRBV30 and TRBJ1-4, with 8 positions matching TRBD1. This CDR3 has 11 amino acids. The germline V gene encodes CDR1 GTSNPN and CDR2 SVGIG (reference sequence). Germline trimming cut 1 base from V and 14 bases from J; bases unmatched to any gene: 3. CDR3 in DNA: TGTGCCTGGAGTGGGACAGGGTCTCTGTTTTTT. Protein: CAWSGTGSLFF. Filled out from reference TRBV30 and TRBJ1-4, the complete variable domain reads SQTIHQWPATLVQPVGSPLSLECTVEGTSNPNLYWYRQAAGRGLQLLFYSVGIGQISSEVPQNLSASRPQDRQFILSSKKLLLSDSGFYLCAWSGTGSLFFGSGTQLSVL.

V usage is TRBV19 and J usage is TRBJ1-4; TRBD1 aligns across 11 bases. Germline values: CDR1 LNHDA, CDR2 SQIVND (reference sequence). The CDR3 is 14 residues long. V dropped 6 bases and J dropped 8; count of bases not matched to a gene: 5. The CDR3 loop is CASRAGQGGEKLFF. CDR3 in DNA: TGTGCCAGTAGAGCGGGACAGGGGGGAGAAAAACTGTTTTTT.

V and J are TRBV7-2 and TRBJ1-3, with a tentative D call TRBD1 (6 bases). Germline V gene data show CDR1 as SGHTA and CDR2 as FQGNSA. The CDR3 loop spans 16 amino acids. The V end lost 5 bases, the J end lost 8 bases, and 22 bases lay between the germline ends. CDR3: CASSPQVGGGEHTIYF. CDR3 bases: TGTGCCAGCAGCCCCCAAGTAGGGGGTGGGGAACACACCATATATTTT.

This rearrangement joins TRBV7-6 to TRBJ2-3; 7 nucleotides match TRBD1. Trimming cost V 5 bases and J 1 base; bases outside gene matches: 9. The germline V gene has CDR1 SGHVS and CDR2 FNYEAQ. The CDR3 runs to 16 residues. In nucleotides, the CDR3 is TGTGCCAGCAGCACCGACAGGGTTGGAGGCACAGATACGCAGTATTTT. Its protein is CASSTDRVGGTDTQYF.

The CDR3 is CASSPVLNEQFF. The CDR3 DNA reads as TGTGCCAGCAGCCCAGTGTTAAATGAGCAGTTCTTC. This chain joins TRBV7-9 and TRBJ2-1; no firm D call. Trimming took 5 bases from V and 7 from J, leaving 9 bases between them. The CDR3 consists of 12 residues. The germline CDR1 and CDR2 sequences are SEHNR and FQNEAQ (reference sequence).

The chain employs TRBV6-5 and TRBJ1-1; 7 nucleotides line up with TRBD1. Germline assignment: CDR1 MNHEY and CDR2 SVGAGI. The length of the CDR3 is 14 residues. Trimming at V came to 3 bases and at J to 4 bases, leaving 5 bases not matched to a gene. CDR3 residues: CASSYNQGGTEAFF. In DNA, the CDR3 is TGTGCCAGCAGTTATAATCAGGGGGGCACTGAAGCTTTCTTT.

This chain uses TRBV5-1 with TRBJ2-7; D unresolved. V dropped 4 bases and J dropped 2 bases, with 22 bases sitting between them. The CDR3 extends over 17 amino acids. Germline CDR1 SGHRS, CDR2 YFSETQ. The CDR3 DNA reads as TGCGCCAGCAGCGCCGAGGAGAGTTACGGAACTCCCTACGAGCAGTACTTC. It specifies CASSAEESYGTPYEQYF. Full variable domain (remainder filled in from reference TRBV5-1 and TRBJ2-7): KAGVTQTPRYLIKTRGQQVTLSCSPISGHRSVSWYQQTPGQGLQFLFEYFSETQRNKGNFPGRFSGRQFSNSRSEMNVSTLELGDSALYLCASSAEESYGTPYEQYFGPGTRLTVT.

CDR3 nucleotides: TGTGCCACCAGCAGAGGGGGGGGCTCCTACGAGCAGTACTTC. Protein sequence: CATSRGGGSYEQYF. The chain joins TRBV15 to TRBJ2-7, with 7 bases that match TRBD2. Germline V gives CDR1 LNHNV, CDR2 YYDKDF (reference sequence). The CDR3 has 14 amino acids. Trimming cost V 1 base and J 0 bases; bases outside gene matches: 0.

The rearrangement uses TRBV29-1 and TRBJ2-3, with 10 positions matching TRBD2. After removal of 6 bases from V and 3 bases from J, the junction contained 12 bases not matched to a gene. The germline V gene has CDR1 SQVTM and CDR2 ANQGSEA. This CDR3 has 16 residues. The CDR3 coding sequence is TGCAGCGTCGAGGGTGGTAGCGGGGGGTTAACAGATACGCAGTATTTT. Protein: CSVEGGSGGLTDTQYF.

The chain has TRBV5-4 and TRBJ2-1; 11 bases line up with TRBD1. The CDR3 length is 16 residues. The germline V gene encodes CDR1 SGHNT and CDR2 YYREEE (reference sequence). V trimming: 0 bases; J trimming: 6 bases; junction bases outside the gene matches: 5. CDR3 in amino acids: CASSLALGTGGNEQFF. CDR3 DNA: TGTGCCAGCAGCTTGGCCCTGGGGACAGGGGGCAATGAGCAGTTCTTC. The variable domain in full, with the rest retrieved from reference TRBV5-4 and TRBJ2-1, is ETGVTQSPTHLIKTRGQQVTLRCSSQSGHNTVSWYQQALGQGPQFIFQYYREEENGRGNFPPRFSGLQFPNYSSELNVNALELDDSALYLCASSLALGTGGNEQFFGPGTRLTVL.

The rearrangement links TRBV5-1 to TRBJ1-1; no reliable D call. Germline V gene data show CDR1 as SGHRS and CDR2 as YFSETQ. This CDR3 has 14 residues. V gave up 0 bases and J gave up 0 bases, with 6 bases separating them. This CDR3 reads CASSLVQMNTEAFF. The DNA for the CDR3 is TGCGCCAGCAGCTTGGTACAGATGAACACTGAAGCTTTCTTT.

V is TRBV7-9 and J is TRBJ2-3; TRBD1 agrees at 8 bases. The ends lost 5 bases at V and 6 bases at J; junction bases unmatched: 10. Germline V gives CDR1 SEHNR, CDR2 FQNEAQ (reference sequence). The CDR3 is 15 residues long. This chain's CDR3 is CASSPEGQAMDTQYF. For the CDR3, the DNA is TGTGCCAGCAGCCCAGAGGGACAGGCGATGGATACGCAGTATTTT.

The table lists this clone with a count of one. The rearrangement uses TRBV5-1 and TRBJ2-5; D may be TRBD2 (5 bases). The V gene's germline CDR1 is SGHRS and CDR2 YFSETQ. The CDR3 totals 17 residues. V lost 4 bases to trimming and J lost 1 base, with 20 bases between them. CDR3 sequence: CASSPATRCGVQETQYF. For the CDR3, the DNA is TGCGCCAGCAGCCCGGCTACTAGGTGTGGGGTCCAAGAGACCCAGTACTTC.

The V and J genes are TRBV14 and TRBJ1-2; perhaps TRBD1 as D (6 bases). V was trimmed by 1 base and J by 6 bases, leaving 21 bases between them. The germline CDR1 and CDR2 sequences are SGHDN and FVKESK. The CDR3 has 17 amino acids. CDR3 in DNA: TGTGCCAGCAGCCAAGGTCTATTTAGGGACACCATAGATGGCTACACCTTC. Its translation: CASSQGLFRDTIDGYTF. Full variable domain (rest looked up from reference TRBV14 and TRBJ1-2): EAGVTQFPSHSVIEKGQTVTLRCDPISGHDNLYWYRRVMGKEIKFLLHFVKESKQDESGMPNNRFLAERTGGTYSTLKVQPAELEDSGVYFCASSQGLFRDTIDGYTFGSGTRLTVV.

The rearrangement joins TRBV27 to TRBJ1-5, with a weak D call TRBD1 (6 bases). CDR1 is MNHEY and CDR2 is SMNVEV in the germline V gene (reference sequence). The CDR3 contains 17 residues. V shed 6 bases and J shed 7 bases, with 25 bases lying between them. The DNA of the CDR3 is TGTGCCAGCAGCCGATCGTTTATTACAGGGAGCGGACAGCCCCAGCATTTT. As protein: CASSRSFITGSGQPQHF.

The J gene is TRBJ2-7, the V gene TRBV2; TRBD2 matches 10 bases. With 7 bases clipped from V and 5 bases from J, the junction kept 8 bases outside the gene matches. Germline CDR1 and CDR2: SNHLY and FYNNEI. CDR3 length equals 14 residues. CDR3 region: CASKSGGAGHEQYF. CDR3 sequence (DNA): TGTGCCAGCAAGAGCGGGGGGGCGGGCCACGAGCAGTACTTC.